These T cell receptor beta chains were read from a single sample in a study of cytomegalovirus exposure and HLA in healthy donors. Clones were read by immunoSEQ multiplex PCR, and TCRdb kept only the in-frame ones, dropping some. The ten top clones account for about 12%, within a sample of about 50,000 clones. Sequencing was performed on PBMCs. Source of these receptors: a woman aged 60-75 years in good health and CMV-seropositive. Each CDR3 is given with its conserved first and last residue. D genes are given only for firm matches.

>TRBV7-2|TRBJ1-2|-
CASSLGTGYGYTF
TGTGCCAGCAGCCTAGGCACGGGGTATGGCTACACCTTC
>TRBV6-5|TRBJ2-2|-
CAGGERPNTGELFF
TGTGCCGGAGGGGAACGACCGAACACCGGGGAGCTGTTTTTT
>TRBV7-8|TRBJ1-1|-
CASSFTGAQGTEAFF
TGTGCCAGCAGCTTTACAGGTGCCCAGGGCACTGAAGCTTTCTTT
>TRBV11-2|TRBJ1-1|-
CASSRGGTEAFF
TGTGCCAGCAGCCGGGGGGGCACTGAAGCTTTCTTT
>TRBV11-2|TRBJ2-7|TRBD1
CASSLGQGVYEQYF
TGTGCCAGCAGCTTGGGACAGGGGGTTTACGAGCAGTACTTC
>TRBV5-1|TRBJ2-1|TRBD2
CASSFPSGGINEQFF
TGCGCCAGCAGCTTTCCTAGCGGGGGAATAAATGAGCAGTTCTTC
>TRBV7-2|TRBJ2-7|TRBD2
CASSISSGGAKSYEQYF
TGTGCCAGCAGTATATCTAGCGGGGGGGCCAAGTCCTACGAGCAGTACTTC
>TRBV5-1|TRBJ2-7|TRBD2
CASSVQRGGAYEQYF
TGCGCCAGCAGCGTCCAGCGGGGGGGGGCCTACGAGCAGTACTTC
>TRBV19|TRBJ1-3|-
CASRLHSGQGAGNTIYF
-
>TRBV11-2|TRBJ2-1|-
CASSGETGFSYNEQFF
TGTGCCAGCAGCGGAGAAACAGGGTTCTCCTACAATGAGCAGTTCTTC
>TRBV4-3|TRBJ2-4|TRBD2
CASSQIVISLGGEENIQYF
TGCGCCAGCAGCCAAATCGTAATAAGCCTGGGGGGGGAGGAAAACATTCAGTACTTC
>TRBV2|TRBJ1-6|TRBD1
CASRKTGVNSPLHF
TGTGCCAGCAGGAAGACAGGGGTTAATTCACCCCTCCACTTT
>TRBV6-1|TRBJ1-1|-
CASSPLGRVTEAFF
TGTGCCAGCAGTCCCCTCGGGAGGGTCACTGAAGCTTTCTTT
>TRBV6-5|TRBJ1-2|-
CAAGASGYGYTF
TGTGCCGCAGGGGCCTCTGGGTATGGCTACACCTTC
>TRBV11-3|TRBJ2-5|-
CASSLTGGGRRETQYF
TGTGCCAGCAGCTTAACAGGCGGGGGCCGCAGAGAGACCCAGTACTTC
>TRBV5-1|TRBJ2-3|TRBD2
CASSWTSGGVTDTQYF
TGCGCCAGCAGCTGGACTAGCGGGGGGGTCACAGATACGCAGTATTTT
>TRBV4-3|TRBJ2-1|TRBD2
CASSQDSAGQPYNEQFF
TGCGCCAGCAGCCAAGATTCAGCGGGGCAGCCCTACAATGAGCAGTTCTTC
>TRBV5-4|TRBJ2-2|-
CASNLEGAYTGELFF
TGTGCCAGCAACCTGGAGGGGGCCTACACCGGGGAGCTGTTTTTT
>TRBV7-6|TRBJ2-1|-
CASSLGPRGSYNEQFF
TGTGCCAGCAGCTTAGGTCCACGGGGCTCCTACAATGAGCAGTTCTTC
>TRBV11-2|TRBJ2-7|-
CASSLRYYEQYF
TGTGCCAGCAGCCTCCGTTACTACGAGCAGTACTTC
>TRBV5-1|TRBJ2-6|-
CASSLQGYGANVLTF
TGCGCCAGCAGCTTACAGGGCTATGGGGCCAACGTCCTGACTTTC
>TRBV14|TRBJ2-2|-
CASSLGQSTNTGELFF
TGTGCCAGCAGCCTCGGACAGTCGACGAACACCGGGGAGCTGTTTTTT
>TRBV5-8|TRBJ1-5|TRBD1
CASRGTGEQPQHF
TGTGCCAGCAGGGGGACAGGAGAACAGCCCCAGCATTTT
>TRBV2|TRBJ2-5|-
CASSELAVEHQETQYF
TGTGCCAGCAGTGAATTGGCGGTGGAACACCAAGAGACCCAGTACTTC
>TRBV18|TRBJ2-5|-
CASSPRQSHQETQYF
TGTGCCAGCTCACCCCGACAGTCACACCAAGAGACCCAGTACTTC
>TRBV5-1|TRBJ2-3|TRBD1
CASSPGQFTDTQYF
TGCGCCAGCAGCCCGGGACAGTTCACGGATACGCAGTATTTT
>TRBV19|TRBJ1-1|-
CASSYRALNTEAFF
TGTGCCAGTAGTTACAGGGCCCTGAACACTGAAGCTTTCTTT
>TRBV9|TRBJ1-1|TRBD1
CASSSRDRNTEAFF
TGTGCCAGCAGCTCCAGGGACAGGAACACTGAAGCTTTCTTT
>TRBV7-9|TRBJ2-1|TRBD1
CASSLRQGVDEQFF
TGTGCCAGCAGCTTACGACAGGGGGTCGATGAGCAGTTCTTC
>TRBV7-9|TRBJ2-7|TRBD2
CASSLAGGDEQYF
TGTGCCAGCAGCTTAGCGGGAGGGGACGAGCAGTACTTC
>TRBV18|TRBJ1-1|-
CASSPDMNTEAFF
TGTGCCAGCTCACCTGACATGAACACTGAAGCTTTCTTT
>TRBV18|TRBJ2-7|TRBD2
CASSPLLAGFHEQYF
TGTGCCAGCTCACCACTACTAGCGGGGTTCCACGAGCAGTACTTC
>TRBV13|TRBJ1-2|-
CASSSLTF
TGTGCCAGCAGCTCCCTCACCTTC
>TRBV10-1|TRBJ1-1|TRBD1
CASSSDRVGTEAFF
TGCGCCAGCAGTTCGGACAGGGTAGGGACTGAAGCTTTCTTT
>TRBV20-1|TRBJ2-7|-
CSAASGQYF
TGCAGTGCGGCTTCGGGTCAGTACTTC
>TRBV7-9|TRBJ1-2|TRBD1
CASSLADRQANYGYTF
TGTGCCAGCAGCTTAGCGGACAGGCAAGCTAACTATGGCTACACCTTC
>TRBV11-1|TRBJ2-3|-
CASSLDLRYTDTQYF
TGTGCCAGCAGCTTAGACTTACGATACACAGATACGCAGTATTTT
>TRBV18|TRBJ1-1|-
CASSPRGGTEAFF
TGTGCCAGCTCACCGCGGGGGGGTACTGAAGCTTTCTTT
>TRBV5-6|TRBJ2-5|TRBD1
CASRAAGTGLETQYF
TGTGCCAGCAGGGCGGCCGGGACAGGGTTGGAGACCCAGTACTTC
>TRBV5-6|TRBJ1-1|-
CASSLGQQAFF
TGTGCCAGCAGCTTAGGACAGCAAGCTTTCTTT
>TRBV25-1|TRBJ1-3|-
CASSVGLISGNTIYF
TGTGCCAGCAGTGTTGGACTGATCTCTGGAAACACCATATATTTT
>TRBV2|TRBJ1-6|TRBD1
CASPTGTGDSPLHF
TGTGCCAGTCCAACCGGGACAGGCGATTCACCCCTCCACTTT
>TRBV7-2|TRBJ1-5|-
CASSFRESQPQHF
TGTGCCAGCAGCTTCAGGGAAAGTCAGCCCCAGCATTTT
>TRBV7-6|TRBJ2-1|-
CASEAGSVDEQFF
TGTGCCAGCGAGGCAGGGTCCGTGGATGAGCAGTTCTTC
>TRBV6-5|TRBJ2-7|TRBD1
CASSYSQGARGEQYF
TGTGCCAGCAGTTACTCGCAGGGGGCTCGGGGGGAGCAGTACTTC
>TRBV7-7|TRBJ2-1|-
CASSVTLGTYNEQFF
TGTGCTAGCAGCGTGACCCTCGGGACATACAATGAGCAGTTCTTC
>TRBV29-1|TRBJ1-1|-
CSIRLVTEAFF
TGCAGCATACGACTGGTCACTGAAGCTTTCTTT
>TRBV5-5|TRBJ2-7|-
CASSRSGTATEQYF
TGTGCCAGCAGCCGTAGCGGGACAGCGACCGAGCAGTACTTC
>TRBV27|TRBJ1-6|-
CASSLAGINSPLHF
TGTGCCAGCAGTTTGGCAGGGATCAATTCACCCCTCCACTTT
>TRBV30|TRBJ2-1|-
CAGSVTGCGRDEQFF
TGTGCCGGGAGTGTAACAGGGTGCGGTAGGGATGAGCAGTTCTTC
>TRBV6-5|TRBJ2-5|-
CASSYGGGGYQETQYF
TGTGCCAGCAGTTACGGGGGCGGGGGCTACCAAGAGACCCAGTACTTC
>TRBV5-4|TRBJ2-1|TRBD2
CASSSTGGGHEQFF
TGTGCCAGCAGCTCAACGGGGGGAGGTCATGAGCAGTTCTTC